The 15 T cell receptor beta chains below come from one sample, sequenced in a study of OX40 agonist ivuxolimab in advanced cancers. The protocol was immunoSEQ multiplex PCR, while the TCRdb copy is restricted to in-frame clones and leaves out a portion. The table includes over 75,000 clones, about 89% detected once. This material consisted of CD4+ or CD8+ T cells sorted from blood, taken in a trial of the OX40 agonist ivuxolimab. The source is an adult with an advanced solid tumor such as melanoma, head and neck, liver or kidney cancer.

This chain joins TRBV5-4 and TRBJ1-1; a possible D gene is TRBD1 (6 bases). From germline, CDR1 is SGHNT and CDR2 YYREEE (reference sequence). The germline V and J ends were trimmed by 4 bases and 3 bases, with 16 bases remaining between them. The CDR3 extends over 15 amino acids. The CDR3, as DNA: TGTGCCAGCAGCCCTTTGGGGGCGGGGGACACTGAAGCTTTCTTT. As protein: CASSPLGAGDTEAFF.

The J gene is TRBJ1-1, the V gene TRBV7-9, with a tentative D call TRBD1 (6 bases). From germline, CDR1 is SEHNR and CDR2 FQNEAQ (reference sequence). Trimming left V 1 base short and J 7 bases short, with 13 bases between. The CDR3 runs 14 residues. The CDR3 bases are TGTGCCAGCAGCTTAGATCGGGGGGCGGATGAAGCTTTCTTT. This translates into CASSLDRGADEAFF.

The V gene is TRBV4-2, the J gene TRBJ2-1; 8 nucleotides match TRBD2. This CDR3 has 14 amino acids. V gave up 3 bases and J gave up 6 bases; unmatched junction bases: 4. Germline lookup yields CDR1 LGHNA and CDR2 YNFKEQ. CDR3 nucleotide sequence: TGTGCCAGCAGCCAGGCTACTAGCGGCAATGAGCAGTTCTTC. Its translation is CASSQATSGNEQFF.

The chain carries TRBV5-6 and TRBJ1-1; D is unclear. The CDR3 has 12 residues. Deletions cut 0 bases from V and 8 bases from J, with 8 bases between. Germline V gene sequence: CDR1 SGHDT, CDR2 YYEEEE. CDR3 DNA: TGTGCCAGCAGCTTGGGGCCGACGGAAGCTTTCTTT. Protein product: CASSLGPTEAFF.

This clone is labeled as medium-sized. The rearrangement links TRBV7-8 to TRBJ1-3; 10 bases are a match to TRBD1. J was trimmed by 0 bases and V by 5 bases; bases with no gene match: 7. This CDR3 comprises 17 residues. The V gene's germline CDR1 is SGHVS and CDR2 FQNEAQ. Here the CDR3 DNA reads TGTGCCAGCAGCAGAACCGGGACAGGGGTCTCTGGAAACACCATATATTTT. Its protein is CASSRTGTGVSGNTIYF. Together with reference TRBV7-8 and TRBJ1-3, the CDR3 gives the full variable domain: GAGVSQSPRYKVAKRGQDVALRCDPISGHVSLFWYQQALGQGPEFLTYFQNEAQLDKSGLPSDRFFAERPEGSVSTLKIQRTQQEDSAVYLCASSRTGTGVSGNTIYFGEGSWLTVV.

This clone was counted only a few times. The CDR3 loop is CASGRPQAPGYEQYF. CDR3 DNA sequence: TGTGCCAGCGGCCGACCCCAGGCTCCTGGCTACGAGCAGTACTTC. The chain is built from TRBV2 and TRBJ2-7; D is ambiguous. CDR1 is SNHLY and CDR2 is FYNNEI in the germline V gene. This CDR3 region has 15 residues. Between the trimmed V and J ends, which lost 8 bases and 3 bases, there was a span of 20 bases.

This clone turned up a few times. The rearrangement uses TRBV23-1 and TRBJ2-7; no clear D. TRBV23-1 has ORF status, its function being uncertain. The CDR3 runs to 16 residues. V lost 0 bases, J lost 3 bases, and 15 bases lay in between. This CDR3 is CASSQSRRSDCYEQYF. The CDR3 DNA reads as TGCGCCAGCAGTCAATCTCGGCGCTCCGATTGCTACGAGCAGTACTTC.

As for this clone: Additional DNA sequences in this sample encode the identical CDR3. The J gene is TRBJ2-7, the V gene TRBV6-1, with D perhaps matching TRBD1 (5 bases). V was trimmed by 3 bases and J by 1 base, leaving 10 bases between them. CDR3 size: 14 residues. Germline V gene sequence: CDR1 MNHNS, CDR2 SASEGT. Written as DNA, the CDR3 is TGTGCCAGCAGTGACCCGACAGCGTCCTACGAGCAGTACTTC. Translated, it gives CASSDPTASYEQYF.

The chain is built from TRBV5-5 and TRBJ2-7; D is unclear. V was pared by 0 bases and J by 1 base, with 8 bases between. The CDR3 is made up of 14 amino acids. Germline lookup yields CDR1 SGHKS and CDR2 YYEKEE (reference sequence). CDR3 bases: TGTGCCAGCAGCTTGGTCGGCAGATCCTACGAGCAGTACTTC. It encodes CASSLVGRSYEQYF.

V gene TRBV5-1 combines with J gene TRBJ2-3; D remains ambiguous. The CDR3 is 13 residues long. Germline V gene sequence: CDR1 SGHRS, CDR2 YFSETQ. Trimming stripped 0 bases from V and 7 bases from J, with 9 bases between. The CDR3 sequence: CASSLGFPYTQYF. The CDR3 region has the DNA TGCGCCAGCAGCTTGGGTTTCCCGTATACGCAGTATTTT. The full variable domain, rest sourced from reference TRBV5-1 and TRBJ2-3, is KAGVTQTPRYLIKTRGQQVTLSCSPISGHRSVSWYQQTPGQGLQFLFEYFSETQRNKGNFPGRFSGRQFSNSRSEMNVSTLELGDSALYLCASSLGFPYTQYFGPGTRLTVL.

This clone occurred once. The chain carries TRBV28 and TRBJ2-2, with a possible D match to TRBD2 (5 bases). Trimming cost V 1 base and J 7 bases, with 16 bases left between them. CDR1 and CDR2 from the germline V gene are MDHEN and SYDVKM. The CDR3 extends over 16 amino acids. CDR3 in amino acids: CASSLLSGIDGGELFF. CDR3 sequence (DNA): TGTGCCAGCAGTTTATTGAGCGGAATAGATGGCGGGGAGCTGTTTTTT. Full variable domain (outside the CDR3, taken from reference TRBV28 and TRBJ2-2): DVKVTQSSRYLVKRTGEKVFLECVQDMDHENMFWYRQDPGLGLRLIYFSYDVKMKEKGDIPEGYSVSREKKERFSLILESASTNQTSMYLCASSLLSGIDGGELFFGEGSRLTVL.

The chain has TRBV6-5 and TRBJ1-1; the D is unclear. CDR3 size: 16 residues. Deletions cut 2 bases from V and 4 bases from J, with 17 bases between. Germline V gene data show CDR1 as MNHEY and CDR2 as SVGAGI. The CDR3 nucleotides are TGTGCCAGCAGTTACACTACAGTCCGACGTCTCACTGAAGCTTTCTTT. Protein: CASSYTTVRRLTEAFF.

The chain links TRBV4-1 to TRBJ2-2, with D perhaps TRBD2 (5 bases). V gave up 1 base and J gave up 1 base, with 16 bases separating them. This CDR3 has 18 amino acids. Germline assignment: CDR1 MGHRA and CDR2 YSYEKL. CDR3 sequence (DNA): TGCGCCAGCAGCCAAGTTTTGGGGAGTAGGTGGAACACCGGGGAGCTGTTTTTT. Amino acids: CASSQVLGSRWNTGELFF.

The gene calls are TRBV6-5 and TRBJ1-2; possibly TRBD1 for D (5 bases). Germline values: CDR1 MNHEY, CDR2 SVGAGI. Trimming left V 3 bases short and J 4 bases short, with 12 bases between. The CDR3 is 14 residues long. CDR3 nucleotide sequence: TGTGCCAGCAGTTATAGGGGCAGTACCTATGGCTACACCTTC. Translation: CASSYRGSTYGYTF.

V gene TRBV4-1 combines with J gene TRBJ2-7; D perhaps matches TRBD2 (6 bases). From germline, CDR1 is MGHRA and CDR2 YSYEKL. This CDR3 region has 13 residues. The V end lost 1 base, the J end lost 4 bases, and 8 bases lay between the germline ends. The CDR3 coding sequence is TGCGCCAGCAGCCAAGCCCGGGGGTACGAGCAGTACTTC. Its translation: CASSQARGYEQYF.